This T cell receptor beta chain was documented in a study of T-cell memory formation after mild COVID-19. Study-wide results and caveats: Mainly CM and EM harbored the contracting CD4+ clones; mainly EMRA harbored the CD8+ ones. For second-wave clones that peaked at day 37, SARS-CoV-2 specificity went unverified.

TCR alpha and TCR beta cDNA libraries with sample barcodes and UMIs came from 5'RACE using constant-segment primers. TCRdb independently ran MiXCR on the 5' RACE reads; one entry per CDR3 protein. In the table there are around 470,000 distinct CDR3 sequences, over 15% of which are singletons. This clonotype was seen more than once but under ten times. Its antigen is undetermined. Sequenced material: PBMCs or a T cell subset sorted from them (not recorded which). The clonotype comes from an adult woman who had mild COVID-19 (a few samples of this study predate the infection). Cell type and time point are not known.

As DNA, the CDR3 is TGTCAGCGGGACAATGAGCAGTTCTTC. Protein: CQRDNEQFF. The chain employs TRBV12-3 or TRBV12-4 and TRBJ2-1, with D possibly matching TRBD2 (6 bases). CDR3 size: 9 residues.